This TCR beta chain was profiled in a study of cytomegalovirus exposure and HLA in healthy donors (dated by TCRdb to about 2017). Study-level background: In an earlier analysis of 550 to 750 of the donors, less than 350 Gb of sequence data and approximately 100 million unique TCR beta sequences from 150 million to 200 million T cells were reported. The study combined high-throughput TCR immunosequencing, statistical association of individual TCRs with disease status, and machine learning to predict cytomegalovirus infection status. A later genetic analysis took genome-wide SNP genotypes for about three fifths of the 666 donors and used that subset as a discovery cohort. The study aimed to test whether signatures of past pathogen exposure could be identified by cataloging public T cell receptors. Alongside the repertoire data, information on donor age, sex, ethnicity and CMV serostatus was compiled. Typing coverage varied by locus: roughly 629-630 donors for A, B, C, DRB1 and DQB1; 522 for DQA1; approximately 570 for DPA1; approximately 470 for DPB1. All discovery cohort repertoires had been generated using a single sequencing platform. Among the roughly 370 genotyped donors, around 81% belonged to the genetic ancestry cluster associated with self-reported Caucasian donors. The T cell repertoires of about 700 subjects were profiled by immunosequencing and related to cytomegalovirus serostatus. Because of strong linkage in the cohort, roughly five DR-DQ haplotypes were treated as single units for association and clustering. An earlier analysis of several hundred of the donors applied high-throughput TCR beta sequencing to assess whether each TCR beta V gene segment acted as functional or pseudogenic. Besides the first cohort of roughly 640 subjects, a separate validation cohort made up of over 95 different subjects was used. Among about 400 genotyped donors of the cohort, an average of roughly 230,000 unique TCR beta nucleotide sequences was sequenced per donor, of which approximately 18% were non-productive. In a later analysis, previously published TCR beta repertoires from 550 to 700 donors were re-analyzed and high-resolution HLA genotyping was added so that TCR occurrence patterns could be studied. An early release covering about 600 HLA-typed donors comprised roughly 300 gigabases of sequencing data and 85 million to 100 million unique TCR sequences. Rather than using new phenotypic data, the later analysis identified candidate immune exposures from TCR beta sequences and from how often those sequences occurred across donors. HLA typing covered class I and class II loci at four-digit resolution.

The library was built by means of the immunoSEQ multiplex PCR assay. The multiplex PCR relied on a mix of 60 forward primers for TCR Vbeta segments and 13 reverse primers for TCR Jbeta segments. Amplification of the CDR3 region of rearranged TCR beta genes was performed with a multiplex PCR assay on genomic DNA. The amplified TCR beta libraries were sequenced on the Illumina HiSeq System as 87-base-pair reads. From the authors' description of their analysis: Across the 700 or so repertoires, a later analysis counted 60 million to 90 million unique TCR beta chains, approximately 12 million of which were shared by at least two donors. Raw reads were error-corrected and collapsed into unique sequences by a nearest-neighbor algorithm in which closely related sequences were merged to remove PCR and sequencing errors. CDR3 sequences were aligned to IMGT reference sequences to assign V, D and J gene segments. For a sequence to be retained, a match of at least six nucleotides was required to both a V gene segment and a J gene segment. A rearrangement was called productive if the CDR3 had no stop codons and remained in frame with V and J, and every other rearrangement was called non-productive. CDR3 was defined according to IMGT convention as the region running from the second conserved V-encoded cysteine to the conserved J-encoded phenylalanine. In an earlier analysis of 550 to 650 of the donors, sequences lacking an unambiguous match to a single V gene segment were excluded. In an earlier analysis of 450 to 700 of the donors, V segments were called functional above 56.7% productive rearrangements and were called segregating when the between-donor standard deviation exceeded 5%. A statistical classification framework was built to diagnose cytomegalovirus status from the catalog of TCR beta chain sequences. V and J gene assignment, in a later analysis, came from comparing TCR nucleotide sequences with IMGT/GENE-DB human TR gene sequences. In a later analysis, CDR3 sequences and most-parsimonious VDJ recombination scenarios were assigned using the TCRdist pipeline. In a later analysis, each TCR beta chain was defined by its CDR3 amino acid sequence together with its V-gene family, and reads without a unique V-gene family were excluded. A later analysis removed 500 to 650 highly shared, low-generation-probability nucleotide sequences to deal with suspected cross-contamination and a sequencing artifact. In a later analysis, a clonal expansion index was calculated for each public chain from normalized within-repertoire ranks of inferred template counts. Generation probabilities in a later analysis came from a VDJ recombination model fitted to out-of-frame rearrangements, and those results were checked against IGoR. Hypergeometric tests were used in a later analysis to score TCR-TCR, TCR-HLA and TCR-CMV co-occurrence, with a repertoire-size bias correction applied to the TCR pairs. To estimate false discovery rates, a later analysis permuted the HLA or CMV assignments 20 times. In a later analysis, co-occurring TCRs were grouped using DBSCAN, with TCRdist sequence similarity added in when clustering inside HLA-allele-positive subsets. Repertoires with fewer than 30,000 or more than 120,000 public chains, plus five repertoires with anomalous nucleotide sharing, were excluded from co-occurrence clustering. Entries here come from immuneACCESS through TCRdb and include only in-frame sequences with V and J called. Some clones fail to appear in such tables; in the studies checked, an unresolved V gene covers under half of the shortfall, and the cause of the remainder is unknown. V and J calls plus clone size are reproduced from that table; the DNA served to infer D and trimming. The sample table shows some 120,000 clones, and around 84% are seen once. Roughly 6.1% of the sample is in the top ten clones.

Concerning this clone itself: Its antigen remains undetermined. Per-nucleotide qualities are absent, and no much larger clonotype sits a single base away.

The cohort consisted of hundreds of healthy bone marrow donors. At the time of sampling, every cohort member was nominally healthy, though immune exposures that went unrecorded were likely present. The donor tested CMV seronegative and was one of the 352 seronegative cohort members. Each donor provided a peripheral blood sample, and peripheral blood mononuclear cells were used for TCR beta sequencing. Genomic DNA was extracted from the blood cell samples with the Qiagen DNeasy Blood Extraction Kit. Summary of the overall study and its limitations: In an earlier analysis of about 540 of the donors, most TCR beta V segments were observed in productive rearrangements about 87% or about 30% of the time, broadly matching IMGT annotations. Presence/absence analyses assumed roughly uniform sequencing depth across donors, an assumption that may not hold. Cytomegalovirus status was reported to be diagnosed by the classifier with high specificity and sensitivity in both the original and validation cohorts. A cluster of highly shared sequence variants was judged likely to represent a technical artifact of the sequencing pipeline. Only TCR beta chains were sequenced in this cohort, and the absence of alpha or paired-chain data limited detectable features. Across donors, most TCR sequences were observed very rarely, whereas some public TCRs were present in many individuals. Specific HLA alleles were associated with 15,000 to 20,000 TCR beta sequences at a false discovery rate of 0.05 in a later analysis. Because HLA typing was unavailable for some donors at each locus, only the typed subset was used in association tests. Linkage disequilibrium might explain the correlated functional status among segregating V segments, but an unknown experimental factor could not be excluded. The authors suggested that the approach could potentially be generalized to other disease states and immunological phenotypes. For the cohort, immune exposure information was limited to CMV serostatus. Because counts were too low, about 15 rarely observed V segments, including chromosome 9 orphons, were left out of the earlier analysis of about 620 of the donors. A later genetic analysis associated a missense DCLRE1C variant with V-gene and J-gene trimming of TCR beta chains, and an independent cohort replicated the association. A further reported finding was that TCR beta sequences accurately predicted the HLA-A and HLA-B alleles for most subjects in the first cohort. When HLA alleles, especially DR and DQ, strongly co-occurred, TCR associations were difficult to assign to individual alleles. In a later analysis, the rate of TCR association differed among HLA loci, with DRB1 alleles having the most associated TCRs and HLA-C alleles having the fewest. A few of the identified cytomegalovirus-associated TCR beta chains were confirmed in vitro to be specific for cytomegalovirus antigens. A total of 150 to 200 TCR beta chains were listed by the study as associated with cytomegalovirus. In a later analysis, HLA-associated TCR beta chains showed more clonal expansion and lower generation probabilities than non-associated chains that were equally common. A later analysis found that most CMV-associated TCR beta chains appeared HLA-restricted, with HLA associations seemingly driven largely by CMV exposure. According to a later analysis, parvovirus B19, influenza, CMV and Epstein-Barr virus appeared linked to several top co-occurrence clusters. Because the 87-base-pair reads could not distinguish some IMGT-functional V segments, including TRBV6-2 and TRBV6-3, those segments were excluded. A later genetic analysis reported fewer N-insertions in productive TCRs among donors in an Asian-associated ancestry cluster than the approximately 700-donor mean.

Spanning cysteine to phenylalanine, the CDR3 consists of 13 amino acids. The read is trimmed to its CDR3 DNA, 39 bases read in frame from base 1. The germline V gene encodes CDR1 SGHDT and CDR2 YYEEEE. V is pruned by 4 bases and J by 4 bases, leaving 3 bases of the junction without a gene match. Recombination joined TRBV5-6 with TRBJ2-5; 8 junctional bases match TRBD2. The source is a woman between 40 and 55 years old in good health and CMV-seronegative. Sequencing was performed on PBMCs. CDR3 region: CASSRGGRETQYF. The DNA sequence is given as TGTGCCAGCAGCCGGGGGGGGAGAGAGACCCAGTACTTC.